This TCR beta chain was sequenced in a study of sequential checkpoint blockade in melanoma. About the research overall: Randomization was 1:1 between first-line nivolumab→ipilimumab and ipilimumab→nivolumab.

Assay: immunoSEQ multiplex PCR; the TCRdb copy retains only in-frame clones and omits some. The repertoire consists of 30,000 or so clones, with around 88% occurring once and the leading ten covering roughly 22%. Treatment specified: randomized to nivolumab then ipilimumab (arm A) or the reverse (arm B). No patient had prior DNA-damaging chemotherapy. The V and J ends lost 0 bases and 6 bases, in that order; junction bases with no gene match: 11. Germline assignment: CDR1 MRHNA and CDR2 SNTAGT. The CDR3 runs 17 residues. This clonotype was obtained from a human donor with melanoma. The chain joins TRBV6-4 to TRBJ2-7; 10 bases align to TRBD2. The specimen was CD8+ T cells sorted from blood (inferred from file names), collected from a patient given nivolumab and ipilimumab in sequence. As DNA, the CDR3 is TGTGCCAGCAGTGACTCGAAAGCTAGCGGGAGTGTGTGCGAGCAGTACTTC. Amino acid sequence: CASSDSKASGSVCEQYF.